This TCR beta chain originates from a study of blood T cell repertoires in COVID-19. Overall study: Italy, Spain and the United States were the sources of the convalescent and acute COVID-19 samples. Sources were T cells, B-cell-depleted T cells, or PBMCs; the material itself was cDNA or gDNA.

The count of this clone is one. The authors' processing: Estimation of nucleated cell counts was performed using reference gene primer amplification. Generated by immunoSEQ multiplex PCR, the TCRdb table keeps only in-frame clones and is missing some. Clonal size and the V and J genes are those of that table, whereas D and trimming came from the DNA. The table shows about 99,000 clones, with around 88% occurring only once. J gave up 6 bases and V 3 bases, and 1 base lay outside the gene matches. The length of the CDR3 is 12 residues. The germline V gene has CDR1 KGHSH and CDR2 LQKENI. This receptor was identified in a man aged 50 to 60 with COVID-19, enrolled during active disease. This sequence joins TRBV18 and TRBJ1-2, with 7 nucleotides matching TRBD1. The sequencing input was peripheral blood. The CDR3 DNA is TGTGCCAGCTCACCTACAGGGGATGGCTACACCTTC. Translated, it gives CASSPTGDGYTF. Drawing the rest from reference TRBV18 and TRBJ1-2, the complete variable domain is NAGVMQNPRHLVRRRGQEARLRCSPMKGHSHVYWYRQLPEEGLKFMVYLQKENIIDESGMPKERFSAEFPKEGPSILRIQQVVRGDSAAYFCASSPTGDGYTFGSGTRLTVV.